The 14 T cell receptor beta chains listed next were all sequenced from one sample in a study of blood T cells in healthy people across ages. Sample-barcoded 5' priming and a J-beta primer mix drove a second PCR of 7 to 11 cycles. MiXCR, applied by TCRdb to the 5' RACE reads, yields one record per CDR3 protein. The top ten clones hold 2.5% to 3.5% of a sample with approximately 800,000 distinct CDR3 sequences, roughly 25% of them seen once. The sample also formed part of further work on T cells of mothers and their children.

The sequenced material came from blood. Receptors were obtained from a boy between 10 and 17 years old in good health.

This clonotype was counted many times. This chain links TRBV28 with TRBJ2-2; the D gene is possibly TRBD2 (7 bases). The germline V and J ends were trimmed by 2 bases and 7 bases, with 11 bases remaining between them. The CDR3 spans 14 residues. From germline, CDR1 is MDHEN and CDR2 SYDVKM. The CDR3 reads CASSLRGAGGELFF. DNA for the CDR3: TGTGCCAGCAGTTTACGGGGGGCTGGCGGGGAGCTGTTTTTT.

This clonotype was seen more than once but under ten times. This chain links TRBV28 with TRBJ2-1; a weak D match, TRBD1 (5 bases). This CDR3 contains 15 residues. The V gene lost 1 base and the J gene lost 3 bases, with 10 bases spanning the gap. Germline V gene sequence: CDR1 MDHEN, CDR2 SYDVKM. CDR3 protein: CASSLSGAHYNEQFF. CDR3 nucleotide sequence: TGTGCCAGCAGTTTATCTGGGGCCCACTACAATGAGCAGTTCTTC.

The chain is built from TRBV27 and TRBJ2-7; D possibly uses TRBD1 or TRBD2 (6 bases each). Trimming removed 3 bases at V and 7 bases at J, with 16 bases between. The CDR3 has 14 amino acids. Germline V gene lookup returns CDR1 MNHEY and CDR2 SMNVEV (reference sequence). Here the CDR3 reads CASSFNREASEQYF. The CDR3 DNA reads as TGTGCCAGCAGTTTCAACAGGGAGGCCAGTGAGCAGTACTTC.

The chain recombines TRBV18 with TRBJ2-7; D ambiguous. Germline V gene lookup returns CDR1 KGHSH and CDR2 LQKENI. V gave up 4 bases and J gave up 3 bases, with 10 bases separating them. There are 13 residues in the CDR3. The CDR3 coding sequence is TGTGCCAGCTCACTTCCGGGTGACTACGAGCAGTACTTC. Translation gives CASSLPGDYEQYF.

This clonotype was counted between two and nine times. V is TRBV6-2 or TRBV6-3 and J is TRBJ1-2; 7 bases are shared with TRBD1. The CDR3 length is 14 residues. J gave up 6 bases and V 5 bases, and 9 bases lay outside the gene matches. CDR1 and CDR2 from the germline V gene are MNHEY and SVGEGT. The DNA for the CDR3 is TGTGCCAGCAGTAAGTACGACAGGGTGGATGGCTACACCTTC. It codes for CASSKYDRVDGYTF.

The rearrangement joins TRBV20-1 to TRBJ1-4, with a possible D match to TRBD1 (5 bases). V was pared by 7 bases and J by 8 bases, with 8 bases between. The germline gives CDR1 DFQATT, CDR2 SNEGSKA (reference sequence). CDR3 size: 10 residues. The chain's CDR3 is CSGRGEKLFF. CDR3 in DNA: TGCAGTGGGCGGGGGGAAAAACTGTTTTTT.

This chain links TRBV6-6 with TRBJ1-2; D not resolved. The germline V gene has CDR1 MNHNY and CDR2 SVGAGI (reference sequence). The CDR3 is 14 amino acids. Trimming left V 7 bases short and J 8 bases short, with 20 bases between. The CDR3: CASTNKGRGLGYTF. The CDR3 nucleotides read TGTGCCAGCACCAATAAAGGACGGGGTCTGGGCTACACCTTC.

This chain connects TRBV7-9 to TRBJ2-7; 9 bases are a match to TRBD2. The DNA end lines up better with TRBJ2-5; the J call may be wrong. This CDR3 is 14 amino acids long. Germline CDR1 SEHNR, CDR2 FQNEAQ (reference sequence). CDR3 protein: CASSPRLAEETQYF. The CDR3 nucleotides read TGTGCCAGCAGCCCACGACTAGCGGAAGAGACCCAGTACTTC.

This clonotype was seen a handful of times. This CDR3 reads CASSPPSLGTGGDRQFF. The CDR3 DNA reads TGTGCCAGCTCACCACCGTCTCTAGGCACGGGTGGGGACAGACAGTTCTTC. This chain links TRBV18 with TRBJ2-1; TRBD1 matches 7 bases. Losses at the gene ends were 0 bases for V and 13 bases for J; bases not matched to a gene: 18. The germline V gene has CDR1 KGHSH and CDR2 LQKENI. This CDR3 is built from 17 residues.

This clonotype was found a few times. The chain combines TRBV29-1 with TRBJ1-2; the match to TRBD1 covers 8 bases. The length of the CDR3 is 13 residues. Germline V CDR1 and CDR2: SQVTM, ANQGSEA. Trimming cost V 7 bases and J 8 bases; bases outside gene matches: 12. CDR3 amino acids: CSAATQGARGYTF. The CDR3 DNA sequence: TGCAGCGCCGCCACCCAGGGGGCTAGGGGCTACACCTTC.

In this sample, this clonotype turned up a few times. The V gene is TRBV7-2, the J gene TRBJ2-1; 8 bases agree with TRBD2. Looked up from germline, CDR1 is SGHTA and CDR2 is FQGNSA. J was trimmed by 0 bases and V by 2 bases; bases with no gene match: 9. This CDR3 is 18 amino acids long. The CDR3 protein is CASSLRASGFSSYNEQFF. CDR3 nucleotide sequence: TGTGCCAGCAGCTTAAGGGCTAGCGGGTTCAGCTCCTACAATGAGCAGTTCTTC.

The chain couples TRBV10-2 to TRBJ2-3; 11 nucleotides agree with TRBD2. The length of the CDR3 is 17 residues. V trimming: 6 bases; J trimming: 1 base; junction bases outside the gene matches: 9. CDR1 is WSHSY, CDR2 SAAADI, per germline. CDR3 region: CASRPPQLAGGTDTQYF. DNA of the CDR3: TGCGCCAGCAGGCCCCCCCAACTAGCGGGGGGCACAGATACGCAGTATTTT.

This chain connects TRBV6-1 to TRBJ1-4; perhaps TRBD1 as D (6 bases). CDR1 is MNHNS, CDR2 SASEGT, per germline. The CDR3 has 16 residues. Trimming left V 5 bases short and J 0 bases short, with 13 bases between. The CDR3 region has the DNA TGTGCCAGCAGTCCTCAGACAGGCCCAACTAATGAAAAACTGTTTTTT. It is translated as CASSPQTGPTNEKLFF.

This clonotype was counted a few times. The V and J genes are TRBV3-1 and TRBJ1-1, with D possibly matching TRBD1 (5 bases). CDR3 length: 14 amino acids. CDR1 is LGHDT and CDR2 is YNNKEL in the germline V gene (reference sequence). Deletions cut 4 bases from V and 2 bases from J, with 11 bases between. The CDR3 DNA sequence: TGTGCCAGCAGCCGGGAGGGGTATAACACTGAAGCTTTCTTT. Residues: CASSREGYNTEAFF.